Listed below are T cell receptor beta chains from one sample, sequenced in a study of T cells after yellow fever vaccination. TCRdb ran MiXCR on the 5' RACE reads and lists one entry per CDR3 protein. Of hundreds of thousands of distinct CDR3 sequences listed, approximately 12% were seen once; the top ten hold 3.2%. This sample comprised CD4+ T cells sorted from PBMCs, obtained 15 days after the yellow fever booster vaccination. Receptors were obtained from a man between 18 and 35 years old who received the YFV17D yellow fever vaccine. CDR3s leave out the opening cysteine and the closing phenylalanine or tryptophan. Clone size is stated in some rows and not others, as once, few, many or a class when expanded.

abundance	v_gene	CDR3aa
few	TRBV12-3/TRBV12-4	ASSFRQGSGEAF
.	TRBV7-2	ASSSGLAGETREQY
few	TRBV18	ASSPARGGQGVGYT
.	TRBV20-1	SASRGAGNTEAF
few	TRBV10-3	AISELGQGTALTDTQY
few	TRBV11-2	ASRVSPYEQY
few	TRBV15	ATSRDLSNPRETQY
few	TRBV20-1	SARRQGASFV
once	TRBV5-1	ASSHGQGQETQY
few	TRBV5-1	ASSARGFTGVNTQY
once	TRBV7-2	ASRYQGASGNTIY
few	TRBV3-1	ASSQEAWASDTGELF
.	TRBV19	ASSIREDTQY
.	TRBV20-1	SARDYRGGGYT
many	TRBV24-1	ATSDIQDYGYT
.	TRBV19	ASSVGQDTDTQY
.	TRBV7-3	ASSQNAASPDTQY
few	TRBV10-1	ASSESTSPQT
.	TRBV2	ASSERDRGEETQY
.	TRBV24-1	ATSDSTGTGNEKLF
few	TRBV12-3/TRBV12-4	ASSSLMRGLSYEQY
many	TRBV11-2	ASSQQFSGNTIY
.	TRBV6-5	ASTPLGARRGEGYT
.	TRBV5-1	ASSDPQGADTQY
few	TRBV29-1	SVGTEPGYT
.	TRBV24-1	ATSDPTGTNTDTQY
.	TRBV4-1	ASSRGTGHEQY
.	TRBV20-1	SARDSVARDSYT
many	TRBV28	ASSLWADRGNTEAF